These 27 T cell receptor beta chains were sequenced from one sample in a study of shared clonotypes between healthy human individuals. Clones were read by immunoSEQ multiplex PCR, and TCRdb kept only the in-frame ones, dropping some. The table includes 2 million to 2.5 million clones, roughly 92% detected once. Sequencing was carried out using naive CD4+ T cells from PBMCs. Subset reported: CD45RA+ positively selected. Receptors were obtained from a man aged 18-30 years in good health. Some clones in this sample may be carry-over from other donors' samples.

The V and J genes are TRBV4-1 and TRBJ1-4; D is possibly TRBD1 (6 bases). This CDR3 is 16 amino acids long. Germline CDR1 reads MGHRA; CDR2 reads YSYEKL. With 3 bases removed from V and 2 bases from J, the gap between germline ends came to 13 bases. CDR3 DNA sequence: TGCGCCAGCAGCCAGCCCTTGAGGGGGACTAATGAAAAACTGTTTTTT. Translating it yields CASSQPLRGTNEKLFF.

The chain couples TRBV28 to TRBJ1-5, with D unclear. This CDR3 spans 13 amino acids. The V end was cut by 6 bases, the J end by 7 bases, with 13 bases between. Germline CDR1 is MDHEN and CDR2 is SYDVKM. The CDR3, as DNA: TGTGCCAGCAGGGTTTTGGTCGGGCAGCCCCAGCATTTT. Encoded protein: CASRVLVGQPQHF.

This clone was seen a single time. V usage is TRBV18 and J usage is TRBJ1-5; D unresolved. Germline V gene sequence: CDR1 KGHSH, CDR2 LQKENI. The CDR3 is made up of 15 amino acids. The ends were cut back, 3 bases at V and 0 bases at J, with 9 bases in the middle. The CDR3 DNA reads TGTGCCAGCTCACCTTTGGGGAATAGCAATCAGCCCCAGCATTTT. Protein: CASSPLGNSNQPQHF.

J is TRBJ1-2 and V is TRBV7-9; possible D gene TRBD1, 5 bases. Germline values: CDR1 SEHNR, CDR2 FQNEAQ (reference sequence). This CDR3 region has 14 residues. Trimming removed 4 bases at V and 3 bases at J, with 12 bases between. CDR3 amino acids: CASSSRQTYYGYTF. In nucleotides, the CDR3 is TGTGCCAGCAGCTCTAGACAGACCTACTATGGCTACACCTTC.

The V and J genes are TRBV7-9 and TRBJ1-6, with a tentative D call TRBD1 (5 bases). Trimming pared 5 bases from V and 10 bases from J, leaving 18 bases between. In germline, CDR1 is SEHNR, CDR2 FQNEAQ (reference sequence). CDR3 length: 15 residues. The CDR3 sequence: CASSPPGRGGSPLHF. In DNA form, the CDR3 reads TGTGCCAGCAGCCCCCCGGGGAGGGGAGGGTCACCCCTCCACTTT. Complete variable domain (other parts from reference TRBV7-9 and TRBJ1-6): DTGVSQNPRHKITKRGQNVTFRCDPISEHNRLYWYRQTLGQGPEFLTYFQNEAQLEKSRLLSDRFSAERPKGSFSTLEIQRTEQGDSAMYLCASSPPGRGGSPLHFGNGTRLTVT.

This chain's CDR3 is CASSRGFRYEQYF. The CDR3 DNA follows: TGTGCCAGTAGTAGGGGGTTCCGCTACGAGCAGTACTTC. This chain links TRBV19 with TRBJ2-7; possibly TRBD1 or TRBD2 for D (5 bases each). Looked up from germline, CDR1 is LNHDA and CDR2 is SQIVND (reference sequence). The V gene lost 4 bases and the J gene lost 3 bases, with 10 bases spanning the gap. This CDR3 contains 13 residues.

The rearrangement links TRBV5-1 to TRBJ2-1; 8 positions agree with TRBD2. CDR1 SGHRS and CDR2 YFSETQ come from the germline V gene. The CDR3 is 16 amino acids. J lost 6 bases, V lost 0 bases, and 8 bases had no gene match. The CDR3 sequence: CASSLAVGLGSNEQFF. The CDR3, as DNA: TGCGCCAGCAGCTTGGCCGTGGGACTAGGTAGCAATGAGCAGTTCTTC.

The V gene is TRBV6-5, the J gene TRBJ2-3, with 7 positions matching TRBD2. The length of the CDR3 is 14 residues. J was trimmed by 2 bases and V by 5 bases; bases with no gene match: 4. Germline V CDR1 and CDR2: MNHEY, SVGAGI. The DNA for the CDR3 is TGTGCCAGCAGTAGAGGGACTACCACAGATACGCAGTATTTT. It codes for CASSRGTTTDTQYF.

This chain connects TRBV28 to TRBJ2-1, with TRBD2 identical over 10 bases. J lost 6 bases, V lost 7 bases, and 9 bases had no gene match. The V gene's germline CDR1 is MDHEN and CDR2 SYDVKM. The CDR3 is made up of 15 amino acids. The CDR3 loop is CASKKSSGSGNEQFF. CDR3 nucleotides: TGTGCCAGCAAAAAATCTAGCGGGAGTGGCAATGAGCAGTTCTTC. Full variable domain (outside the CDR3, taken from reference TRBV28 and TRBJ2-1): DVKVTQSSRYLVKRTGEKVFLECVQDMDHENMFWYRQDPGLGLRLIYFSYDVKMKEKGDIPEGYSVSREKKERFSLILESASTNQTSMYLCASKKSSGSGNEQFFGPGTRLTVL.

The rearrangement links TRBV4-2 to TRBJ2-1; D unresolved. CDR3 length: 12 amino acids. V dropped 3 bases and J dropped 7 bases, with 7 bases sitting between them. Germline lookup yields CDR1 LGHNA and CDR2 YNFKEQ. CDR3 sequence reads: CASSQVSNEQFF. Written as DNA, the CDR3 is TGTGCCAGCAGCCAGGTTTCTAATGAGCAGTTCTTC.

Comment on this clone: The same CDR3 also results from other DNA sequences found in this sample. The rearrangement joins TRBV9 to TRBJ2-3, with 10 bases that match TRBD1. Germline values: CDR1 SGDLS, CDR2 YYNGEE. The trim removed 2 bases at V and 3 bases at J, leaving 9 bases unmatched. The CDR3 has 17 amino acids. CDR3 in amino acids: CASSVGGDRGGTDTQYF. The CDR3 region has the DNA TGTGCCAGCAGCGTCGGGGGGGACAGGGGAGGTACAGATACGCAGTATTTT.

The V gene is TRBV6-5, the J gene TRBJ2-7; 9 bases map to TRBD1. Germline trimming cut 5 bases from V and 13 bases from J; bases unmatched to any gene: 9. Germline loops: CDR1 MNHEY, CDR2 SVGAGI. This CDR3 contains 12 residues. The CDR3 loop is CASSRGQGRRYF. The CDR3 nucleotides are TGTGCCAGCAGTCGGGGACAGGGAAGGAGATACTTC.

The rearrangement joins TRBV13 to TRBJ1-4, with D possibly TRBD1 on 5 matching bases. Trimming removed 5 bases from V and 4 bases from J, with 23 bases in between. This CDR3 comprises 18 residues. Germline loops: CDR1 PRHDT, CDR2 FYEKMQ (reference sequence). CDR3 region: CASSLQEGHSSYNEKLFF. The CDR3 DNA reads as TGTGCCAGCAGCCTCCAAGAAGGACACAGCTCTTATAATGAAAAACTGTTTTTT.

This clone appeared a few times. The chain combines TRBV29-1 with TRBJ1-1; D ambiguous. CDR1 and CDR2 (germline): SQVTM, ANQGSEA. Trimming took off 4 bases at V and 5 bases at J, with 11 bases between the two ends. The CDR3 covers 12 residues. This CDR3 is CSVVHPTTEAFF. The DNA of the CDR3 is TGCAGCGTTGTGCACCCGACAACTGAAGCTTTCTTT.

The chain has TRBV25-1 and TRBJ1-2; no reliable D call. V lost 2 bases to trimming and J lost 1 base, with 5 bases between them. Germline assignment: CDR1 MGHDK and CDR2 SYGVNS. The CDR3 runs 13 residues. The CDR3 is CASSERLNYGYTF. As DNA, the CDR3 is TGTGCCAGCAGTGAACGCCTTAACTATGGCTACACCTTC.

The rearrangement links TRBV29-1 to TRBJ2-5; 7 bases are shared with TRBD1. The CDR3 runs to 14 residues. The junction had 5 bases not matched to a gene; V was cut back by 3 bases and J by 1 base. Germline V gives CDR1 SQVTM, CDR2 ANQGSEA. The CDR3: CSVEGTALQETQYF. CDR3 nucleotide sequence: TGCAGCGTTGAGGGGACAGCCCTCCAAGAGACCCAGTACTTC.

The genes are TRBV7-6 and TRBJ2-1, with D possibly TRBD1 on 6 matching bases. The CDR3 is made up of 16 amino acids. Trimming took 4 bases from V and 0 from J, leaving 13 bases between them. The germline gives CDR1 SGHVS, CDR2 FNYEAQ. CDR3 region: CASSSGTQGSYNEQFF. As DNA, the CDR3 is TGTGCCAGCAGCTCCGGTACACAGGGCTCCTACAATGAGCAGTTCTTC. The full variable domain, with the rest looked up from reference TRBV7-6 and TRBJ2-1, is GAGVSQSPRYKVTKRGQDVALRCDPISGHVSLYWYRQALGQGPEFLTYFNYEAQQDKSGLPNDRFSAERPEGSISTLTIQRTEQRDSAMYRCASSSGTQGSYNEQFFGPGTRLTVL.

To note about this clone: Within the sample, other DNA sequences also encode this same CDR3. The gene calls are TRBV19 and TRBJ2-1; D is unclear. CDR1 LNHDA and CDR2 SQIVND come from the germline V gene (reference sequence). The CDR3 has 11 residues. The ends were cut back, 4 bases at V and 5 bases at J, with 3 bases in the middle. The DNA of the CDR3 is TGTGCCAGTAGTAAAAACAATGAGCAGTTCTTC. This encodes CASSKNNEQFF.

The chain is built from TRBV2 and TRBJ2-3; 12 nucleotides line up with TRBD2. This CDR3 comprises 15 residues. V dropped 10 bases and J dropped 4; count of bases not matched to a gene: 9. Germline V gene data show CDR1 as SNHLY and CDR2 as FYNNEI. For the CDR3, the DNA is TGTGCCAACACCAAGACTAGCGGGAGATCAGATACGCAGTATTTT. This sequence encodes CANTKTSGRSDTQYF. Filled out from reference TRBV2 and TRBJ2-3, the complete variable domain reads EPEVTQTPSHQVTQMGQEVILRCVPISNHLYFYWYRQILGQKVEFLVSFYNNEISEKSEIFDDQFSVERPDGSNFTLKIRSTKLEDSAMYFCANTKTSGRSDTQYFGPGTRLTVL.

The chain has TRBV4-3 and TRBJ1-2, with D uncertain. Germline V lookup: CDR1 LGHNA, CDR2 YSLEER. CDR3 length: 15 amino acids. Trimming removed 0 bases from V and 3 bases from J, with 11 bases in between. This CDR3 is CASSQDFWAHYGYTF. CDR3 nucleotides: TGCGCCAGCAGCCAAGATTTCTGGGCCCACTATGGCTACACCTTC.

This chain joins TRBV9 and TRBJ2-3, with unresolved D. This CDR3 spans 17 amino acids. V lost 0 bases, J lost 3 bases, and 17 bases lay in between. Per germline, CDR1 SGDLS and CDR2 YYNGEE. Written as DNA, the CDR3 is TGTGCCAGCAGCGTAGGATCGCTAGGATTGTTTACAGATACGCAGTATTTT. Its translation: CASSVGSLGLFTDTQYF.

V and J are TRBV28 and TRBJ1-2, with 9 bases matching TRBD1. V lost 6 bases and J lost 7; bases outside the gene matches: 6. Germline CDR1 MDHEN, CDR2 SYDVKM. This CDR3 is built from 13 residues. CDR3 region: CASRSGTGSGYTF. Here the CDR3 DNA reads TGTGCCAGCAGATCCGGGACAGGGTCTGGCTACACCTTC.

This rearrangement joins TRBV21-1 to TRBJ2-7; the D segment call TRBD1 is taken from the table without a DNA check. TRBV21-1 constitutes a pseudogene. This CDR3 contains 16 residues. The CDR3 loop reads CASSKKTGQPDYEQYF. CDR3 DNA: TGTGCCAGCAGCAAGAAAACGGGACAGCCCGACTACGAGCAGTACTTC.

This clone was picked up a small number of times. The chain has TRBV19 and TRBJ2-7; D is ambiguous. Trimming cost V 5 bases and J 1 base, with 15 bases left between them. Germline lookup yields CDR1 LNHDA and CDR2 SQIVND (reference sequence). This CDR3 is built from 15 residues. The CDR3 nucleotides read TGTGCCAGTAGTCTACAGTCGGGCATTTCCTACGAGCAGTACTTC. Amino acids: CASSLQSGISYEQYF.

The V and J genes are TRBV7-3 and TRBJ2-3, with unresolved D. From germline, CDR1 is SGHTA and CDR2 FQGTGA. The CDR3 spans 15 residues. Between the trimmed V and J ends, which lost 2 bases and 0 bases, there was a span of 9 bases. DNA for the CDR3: TGTGCCAGCAGCTTAGCTCCAGGAAGCACAGATACGCAGTATTTT. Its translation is CASSLAPGSTDTQYF.

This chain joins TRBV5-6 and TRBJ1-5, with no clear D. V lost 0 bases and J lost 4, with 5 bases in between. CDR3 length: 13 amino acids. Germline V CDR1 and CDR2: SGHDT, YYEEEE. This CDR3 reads CASSLGDNQPQHF. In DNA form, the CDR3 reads TGTGCCAGCAGCTTGGGGGATAATCAGCCCCAGCATTTT.

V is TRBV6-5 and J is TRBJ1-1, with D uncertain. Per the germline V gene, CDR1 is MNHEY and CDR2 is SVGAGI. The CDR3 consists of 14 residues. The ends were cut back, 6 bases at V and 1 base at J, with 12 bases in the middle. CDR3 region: CASSPDIWNTEAFF. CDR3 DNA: TGTGCCAGCAGCCCCGATATTTGGAACACTGAAGCTTTCTTT.